Reported below is one T cell receptor (beta chain). This CDR3 region has 15 residues. The V and J ends lost 2 bases and 4 bases, in that order; junction bases with no gene match: 2. Looked up from germline, CDR1 is SGHRS and CDR2 is YFSETQ. The data stem from a study of radiotherapy plus CTLA-4 blockade in lung cancer. Study-wide context: Among patients, about 20% showed objective responses, and roughly 30% had disease control.

Profiled with immunoSEQ multiplex PCR; TCRdb holds only in-frame clones, not every one. The sample lists fewer than 100,000 clones, roughly 80% occurring once. The chain uses TRBV5-1 and TRBJ2-2; 10 bases agree with TRBD2. This receptor was obtained from a human donor with non-small cell lung cancer who had stable disease on radiotherapy plus ipilimumab. The sample consisted of peripheral blood, taken from a patient treated with radiotherapy plus ipilimumab. CDR3 nucleotide sequence: TGCGCCAGCAGCTTAGCGGGGGGGTCCACCGGGGAGCTGTTTTTT. Residues: CASSLAGGSTGELFF. The variable domain in full, with the rest retrieved from reference TRBV5-1 and TRBJ2-2, is KAGVTQTPRYLIKTRGQQVTLSCSPISGHRSVSWYQQTPGQGLQFLFEYFSETQRNKGNFPGRFSGRQFSNSRSEMNVSTLELGDSALYLCASSLAGGSTGELFFGEGSRLTVL.